This T cell receptor beta chain was identified during a study of T cell responses to AZD1222 COVID-19 vaccine. About the study: Combined were second doses at about 4 or about 12 weeks. Study-level findings and limits: AZD1222 recipients seropositive at baseline numbered only 6 or 7. In the spike-specific TCR repertoire, nearly half reportedly target unmutated variant regions.

TCRdb keeps only in-frame clones here, not all; method: immunoSEQ multiplex PCR. The sample includes some 74,000 clones, approximately 80% of them seen just once. As for this clone: Its antigen is unidentified.

The clonotype originates from an adult in good health. The sample was peripheral blood, taken on day 0 of AZD1222 vaccination.

CDR3 in amino acids: CASRRGQGGTSTDTQYF. The CDR3 DNA reads as TGCGCCAGCAGACGTGGACAGGGGGGAACTAGCACAGATACGCAGTATTTT. This chain uses TRBV5-1 with TRBJ2-3; 10 bases map to TRBD1. CDR3 length: 17 residues. The V gene's germline CDR1 is SGHRS and CDR2 YFSETQ. V shed 5 bases, J shed 0 bases, and the junction held 9 bases outside the gene matches.